The T cell receptor beta chain described here comes from a study of blood T cell repertoires in COVID-19. Original processing notes: Estimation of nucleated cell counts was performed using reference gene primer amplification. Only in-frame clones appear in the TCRdb table, and some are missing; sequencing was by immunoSEQ multiplex PCR. The V and J calls and clone size were taken over from that table, and D and trimming were inferred from the DNA. The sample includes about 200,000 clones, roughly 90% of them seen just once. The CDR3 extends over 14 amino acids. Trimming took 6 bases from V and 1 from J; bases not matched to a gene: 4. Looked up from germline, CDR1 is LNHDA and CDR2 is SQIVND (reference sequence).

The sample comprised PBMCs or T cells enriched from blood (not recorded which). V gene TRBV19 combines with J gene TRBJ2-7; TRBD1 agrees at 9 bases. The TCR comes from a woman in her 30s with acute COVID-19. The CDR3 nucleotides are TGTGCCAGTAGGCGGGACAGGGCTTCCTACGAGCAGTACTTC. It encodes CASRRDRASYEQYF.